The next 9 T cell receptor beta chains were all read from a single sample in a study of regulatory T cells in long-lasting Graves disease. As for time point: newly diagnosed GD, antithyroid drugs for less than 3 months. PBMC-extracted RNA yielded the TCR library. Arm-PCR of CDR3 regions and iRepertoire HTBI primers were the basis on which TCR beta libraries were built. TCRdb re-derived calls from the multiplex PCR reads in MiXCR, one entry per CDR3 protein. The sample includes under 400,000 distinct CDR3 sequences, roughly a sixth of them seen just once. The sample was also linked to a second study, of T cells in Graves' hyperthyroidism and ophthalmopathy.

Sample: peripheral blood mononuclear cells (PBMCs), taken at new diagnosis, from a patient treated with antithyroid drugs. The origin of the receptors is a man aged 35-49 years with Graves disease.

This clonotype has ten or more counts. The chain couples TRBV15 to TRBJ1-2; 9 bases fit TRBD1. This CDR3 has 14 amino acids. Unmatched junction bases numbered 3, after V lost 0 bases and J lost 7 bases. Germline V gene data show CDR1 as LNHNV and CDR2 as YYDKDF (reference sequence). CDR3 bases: TGTGCCACCAGCAGAGATTCGGACAGGGGTGGCTACACCTTC. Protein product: CATSRDSDRGGYTF.

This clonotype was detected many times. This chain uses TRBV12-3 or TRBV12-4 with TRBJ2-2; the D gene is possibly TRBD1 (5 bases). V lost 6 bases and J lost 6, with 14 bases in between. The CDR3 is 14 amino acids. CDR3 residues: CASSQQVSAGELFF. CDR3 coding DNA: TGTGCCAGCAGCCAACAGGTTTCAGCCGGGGAGCTGTTTTTT.

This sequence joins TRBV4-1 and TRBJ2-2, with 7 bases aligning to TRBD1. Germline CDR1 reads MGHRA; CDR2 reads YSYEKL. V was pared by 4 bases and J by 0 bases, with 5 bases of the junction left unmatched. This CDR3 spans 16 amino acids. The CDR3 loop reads CASSRSGTANTGELFF. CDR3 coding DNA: TGCGCCAGCAGCCGGTCCGGGACAGCGAACACCGGGGAGCTGTTTTTT.

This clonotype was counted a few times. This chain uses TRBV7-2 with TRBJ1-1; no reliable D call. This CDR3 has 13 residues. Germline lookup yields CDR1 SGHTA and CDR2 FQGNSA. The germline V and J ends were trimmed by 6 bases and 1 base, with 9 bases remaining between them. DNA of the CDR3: TGTGCCAGCAGTCTCATGGGGAACACTGAAGCTTTCTTT. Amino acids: CASSLMGNTEAFF.

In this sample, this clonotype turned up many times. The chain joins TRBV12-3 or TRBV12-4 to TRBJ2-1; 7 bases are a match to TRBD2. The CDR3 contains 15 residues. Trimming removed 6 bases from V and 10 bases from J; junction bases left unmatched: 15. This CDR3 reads CASSRMAASGYEQFF. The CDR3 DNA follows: TGTGCCAGCAGCCGTATGGCGGCTAGCGGATACGAGCAGTTCTTC.

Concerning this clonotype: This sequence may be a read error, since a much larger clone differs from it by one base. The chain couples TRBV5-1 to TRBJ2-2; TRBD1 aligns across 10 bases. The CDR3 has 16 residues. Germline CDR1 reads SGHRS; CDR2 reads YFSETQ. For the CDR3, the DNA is TGCGCCAGCAGTCTCGACAGGGGGCTGAACGCCGGGGAGCTGTTTTTT. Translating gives CASSLDRGLNAGELFF.

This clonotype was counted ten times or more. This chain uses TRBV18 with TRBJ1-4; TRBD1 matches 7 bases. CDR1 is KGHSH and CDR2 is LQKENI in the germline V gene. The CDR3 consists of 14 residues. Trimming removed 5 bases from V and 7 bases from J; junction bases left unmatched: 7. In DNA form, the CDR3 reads TGTGCCAGCTCAGCAGGGGGAAAGAGTGAAAAACTGTTTTTT. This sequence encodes CASSAGGKSEKLFF.

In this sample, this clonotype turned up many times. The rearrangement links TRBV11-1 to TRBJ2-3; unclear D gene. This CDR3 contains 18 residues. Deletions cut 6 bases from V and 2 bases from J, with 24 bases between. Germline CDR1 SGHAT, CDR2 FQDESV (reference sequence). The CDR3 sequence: CASRPGGIGPTFTDTQYF. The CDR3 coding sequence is TGTGCCAGCAGGCCCGGCGGCATTGGCCCTACCTTCACAGATACGCAGTATTTT.

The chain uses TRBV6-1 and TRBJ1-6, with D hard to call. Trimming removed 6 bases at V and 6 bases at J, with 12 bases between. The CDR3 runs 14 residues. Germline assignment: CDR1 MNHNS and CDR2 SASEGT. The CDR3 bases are TGTGCCAGCAGGAACGGGGAGAGTAATTCACCCCTCCACTTT. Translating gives CASRNGESNSPLHF.